The 18 T cell receptor beta chains listed next were all sequenced from one sample in a study of early T cells in non-severe SARS-CoV-2 infection. TCRdb analysed the 5' RACE reads with MiXCR anew, one entry per CDR3 protein. The sample has around 100,000 distinct CDR3 sequences, roughly 15% seen once. Material: whole blood. All receptors derive from an adult who was a healthcare worker with PCR-confirmed SARS-CoV-2 infection or an uninfected control (not recorded which).

Here the CDR3 reads CASSPRGGGGFQPQHF. CDR3 coding DNA: TGTGCCAGCAGCCCTAGGGGGGGCGGAGGTTTTCAGCCCCAGCATTTT. The chain combines TRBV4-2 with TRBJ1-5; D is perhaps TRBD1 (6 bases). V lost 4 bases and J lost 6, with 19 bases in between. The CDR3 spans 16 residues. Germline V gene sequence: CDR1 LGHNA, CDR2 YNFKEQ.

The V gene is TRBV12-3 or TRBV12-4, the J gene TRBJ1-3; possible D gene TRBD1, 6 bases. Trimming removed 10 bases at V and 2 bases at J, with 12 bases between. CDR3 length equals 13 residues. CDR3 protein: CATTTGAGNTIYF. The CDR3 DNA follows: TGTGCCACCACGACAGGAGCTGGAAACACCATATATTTT.

This sequence joins TRBV10-2 and TRBJ1-2, with TRBD1 matching 7 bases. The CDR3 is 13 amino acids. Germline V lookup: CDR1 WSHSY, CDR2 SAAADI. Losses at the gene ends were 2 bases for V and 9 bases for J; bases not matched to a gene: 6. The CDR3 is CASSEEGAARYTF. CDR3 bases: TGCGCCAGCAGTGAGGAGGGGGCGGCTCGCTACACCTTC.

The chain is built from TRBV6-2 or TRBV6-3 and TRBJ2-2; D is ambiguous. The CDR3 is 14 residues long. With 4 bases removed from V and 5 bases from J, the gap between germline ends came to 11 bases. CDR1 and CDR2 (germline): MNHEY, SVGEGT. The CDR3 here is CASSSIATTGELFF. DNA of the CDR3: TGTGCCAGCAGTTCAATAGCTACAACCGGGGAGCTGTTTTTT.

This clonotype showed up just a few times. The chain has TRBV9 and TRBJ2-1, with D possibly being TRBD1 (6 bases). The CDR3 has 15 amino acids. Trimming removed 0 bases at V and 3 bases at J, with 10 bases between. CDR1 SGDLS and CDR2 YYNGEE come from the germline V gene. CDR3 bases: TGTGCCAGCAGCGTAGGACCAGGGGACTACAATGAGCAGTTCTTC. This encodes CASSVGPGDYNEQFF.

The genes are TRBV10-3 and TRBJ2-3; no clear D gene. The germline gives CDR1 ENHRY, CDR2 SYGVKD. This CDR3 comprises 12 residues. Trimming shortened V by 5 bases and J by 2 bases, and 5 bases separated the two germline ends. The CDR3 nucleotides are TGTGCCATCAGTTCAGCCACAGATACGCAGTATTTT. Translating gives CAISSATDTQYF.

This clonotype occurred a few times. V and J are TRBV9 and TRBJ1-5; 7 bases map to TRBD1. The CDR3 runs 13 residues. CDR1 and CDR2 from the germline V gene are SGDLS and YYNGEE. Unmatched junction bases numbered 3, after V lost 4 bases and J lost 5 bases. The DNA for the CDR3 is TGTGCCAGCAGCATTGGGACAGATCAGCCCCAGCATTTT. Protein product: CASSIGTDQPQHF.

A few counts support this clonotype. The chain recombines TRBV11-2 with TRBJ1-5, with TRBD1 matching 11 bases. J gave up 6 bases and V 3 bases, and 4 bases lay outside the gene matches. CDR3 length: 15 amino acids. Germline values: CDR1 SGHAT, CDR2 FQNNGV. In DNA, the CDR3 is TGTGCCAGCAGCTTGGACAGGGGGCATGGTCAGCCCCAGCATTTT. Encoded protein: CASSLDRGHGQPQHF.

This clonotype was observed many times. J is TRBJ1-3 and V is TRBV7-2; no firm D call. Germline V lookup: CDR1 SGHTA, CDR2 FQGNSA. The CDR3 consists of 14 residues. V was pared by 2 bases and J by 2 bases, with 7 bases between. CDR3 nucleotides: TGTGCCAGCAGCTTATATGGGACTGGAAACACCATATATTTT. Amino acid sequence: CASSLYGTGNTIYF. Supplemented by reference TRBV7-2 and TRBJ1-3, the full variable domain reads GAGVSQSPSNKVTEKGKDVELRCDPISGHTALYWYRQSLGQGLEFLIYFQGNSAPDKSGLPSDRFSAERTGGSVSTLTIQRTQQEDSAVYLCASSLYGTGNTIYFGEGSWLTVV.

The table lists this clonotype with a few counts. The rearrangement links TRBV7-2 to TRBJ2-2; D ambiguous. There are 15 residues in the CDR3. Germline CDR1 SGHTA, CDR2 FQGNSA. V was cut by 1 base and J by 2 bases, with 8 bases left in between. Here the CDR3 reads CASSLEGLNTGELFF. The CDR3 DNA sequence: TGTGCCAGCAGCTTAGAGGGCCTAAACACCGGGGAGCTGTTTTTT.

This clonotype was counted between two and nine times. The chain is built from TRBV30 and TRBJ2-3; a possible D gene is TRBD2 (6 bases). From germline, CDR1 is GTSNPN and CDR2 SVGIG (reference sequence). Trimming removed 4 bases at V and 5 bases at J, with 16 bases between. The CDR3 runs to 14 residues. CDR3 DNA: TGTGCCTGGAACCCGGGACTTGGGCGAGATACGCAGTATTTT. Protein product: CAWNPGLGRDTQYF. Variable domain in full (rest from reference TRBV30 and TRBJ2-3): SQTIHQWPATLVQPVGSPLSLECTVEGTSNPNLYWYRQAAGRGLQLLFYSVGIGQISSEVPQNLSASRPQDRQFILSSKKLLLSDSGFYLCAWNPGLGRDTQYFGPGTRLTVL.

This clonotype was observed a handful of times. The chain employs TRBV7-6 and TRBJ2-2; 11 bases agree with TRBD2. The CDR3 has 17 residues. Germline values: CDR1 SGHVS, CDR2 FNYEAQ. Unmatched junction bases numbered 5, after V lost 0 bases and J lost 5 bases. The CDR3 here is CASSLALLAGGTGELFF. CDR3 bases: TGTGCCAGCAGCTTAGCGCTCCTAGCGGGGGGTACCGGGGAGCTGTTTTTT.

This clonotype was seen a handful of times. The rearrangement joins TRBV20-1 to TRBJ2-1; D is undetermined. Trimming shortened V by 5 bases and J by 4 bases, and 12 bases separated the two germline ends. CDR1 and CDR2 (germline): DFQATT, SNEGSKA (reference sequence). The CDR3 spans 13 residues. The CDR3 region is CSAPVAEYNEQFF. CDR3 DNA: TGCAGTGCTCCTGTAGCAGAGTACAATGAGCAGTTCTTC.

In its sample, this clonotype was seen a few times. The chain joins TRBV20-1 to TRBJ2-7, with 8 bases lining up with TRBD2. The CDR3 totals 15 residues. Germline trimming cut 0 bases from V and 3 bases from J; bases unmatched to any gene: 7. Germline V gives CDR1 DFQATT, CDR2 SNEGSKA (reference sequence). The CDR3 loop reads CSARDDREGFYEQYF. The CDR3 DNA is TGCAGTGCTAGAGATGACCGGGAGGGATTCTACGAGCAGTACTTC.

This chain connects TRBV20-1 to TRBJ2-1; a possible D gene is TRBD2 (5 bases). Per the germline V gene, CDR1 is DFQATT and CDR2 is SNEGSKA (reference sequence). The CDR3 extends over 15 amino acids. V shed 0 bases and J shed 2 bases, with 11 bases lying between them. CDR3 coding DNA: TGCAGTGCTAGAGATCCCAGCGGAACCTACAATGAGCAGTTCTTC. Its protein is CSARDPSGTYNEQFF.

The chain recombines TRBV7-2 with TRBJ2-5; 15 bases match TRBD2. V lost 5 bases to trimming and J lost 0 bases; unmatched junction nucleotides: 4. This CDR3 has 17 amino acids. Per germline, CDR1 SGHTA and CDR2 FQGNSA. CDR3: CASSPGLAGGYQETQYF. For the CDR3, the DNA is TGTGCCAGCAGCCCCGGACTAGCGGGGGGGTACCAAGAGACCCAGTACTTC.

This chain joins TRBV29-1 and TRBJ2-2; D not certain. From germline, CDR1 is SQVTM and CDR2 ANQGSEA. The CDR3 runs to 15 residues. V lost 3 bases and J lost 9, with 20 bases in between. CDR3: CSVEELYSSGRELFF. For the CDR3, the DNA is TGCAGCGTTGAGGAGTTATATTCCTCCGGCAGGGAGCTGTTTTTT.

This clonotype has more than one count but fewer than ten. The chain links TRBV7-8 to TRBJ2-3; either TRBD1 or TRBD2 may fit D (6 bases each). The ends were cut back, 6 bases at V and 4 bases at J, with 14 bases in the middle. Germline-derived CDR1 and CDR2 are SGHVS and FQNEAQ. The CDR3 length is 14 residues. The CDR3 DNA follows: TGTGCCAGCAGTTCCAACGGGGGCCCAGATACGCAGTATTTT. Amino acids: CASSSNGGPDTQYF. The complete variable domain, with remaining parts taken from reference TRBV7-8 and TRBJ2-3, reads GAGVSQSPRYKVAKRGQDVALRCDPISGHVSLFWYQQALGQGPEFLTYFQNEAQLDKSGLPSDRFFAERPEGSVSTLKIQRTQQEDSAVYLCASSSNGGPDTQYFGPGTRLTVL.